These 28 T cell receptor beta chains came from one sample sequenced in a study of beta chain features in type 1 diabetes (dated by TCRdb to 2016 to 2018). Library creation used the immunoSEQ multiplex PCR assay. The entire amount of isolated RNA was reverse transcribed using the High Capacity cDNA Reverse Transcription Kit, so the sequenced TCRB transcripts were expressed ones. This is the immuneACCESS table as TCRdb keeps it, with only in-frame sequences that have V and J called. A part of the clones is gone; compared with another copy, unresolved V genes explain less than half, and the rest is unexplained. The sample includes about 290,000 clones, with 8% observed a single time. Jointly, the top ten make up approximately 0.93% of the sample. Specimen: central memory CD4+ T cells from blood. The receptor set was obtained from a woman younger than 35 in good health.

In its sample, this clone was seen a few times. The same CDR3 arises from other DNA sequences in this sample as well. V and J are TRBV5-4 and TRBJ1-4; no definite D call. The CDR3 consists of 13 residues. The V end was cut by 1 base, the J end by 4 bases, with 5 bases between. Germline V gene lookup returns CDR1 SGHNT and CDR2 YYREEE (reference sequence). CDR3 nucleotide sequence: TGTGCCAGCAGCTTGAGGTTTAATGAAAAACTGTTTTTT. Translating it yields CASSLRFNEKLFF.

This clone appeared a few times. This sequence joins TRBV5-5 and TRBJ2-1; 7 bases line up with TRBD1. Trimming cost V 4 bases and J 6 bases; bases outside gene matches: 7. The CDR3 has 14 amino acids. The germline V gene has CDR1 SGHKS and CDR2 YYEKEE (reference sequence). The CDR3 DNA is TGTGCCAGCAGCCAGGGGGACACCATCAATGAGCAGTTCTTC. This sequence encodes CASSQGDTINEQFF.

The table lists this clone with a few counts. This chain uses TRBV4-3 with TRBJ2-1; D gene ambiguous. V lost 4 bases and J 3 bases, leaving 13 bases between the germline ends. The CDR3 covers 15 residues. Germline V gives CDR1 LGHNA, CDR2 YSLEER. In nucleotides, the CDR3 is TGCGCCAGCAGCCTGCAGGCCTCGGGCTACAATGAGCAGTTCTTC. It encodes CASSLQASGYNEQFF.

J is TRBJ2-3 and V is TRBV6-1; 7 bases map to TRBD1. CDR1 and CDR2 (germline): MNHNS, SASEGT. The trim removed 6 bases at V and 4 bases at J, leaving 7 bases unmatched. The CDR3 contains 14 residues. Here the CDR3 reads CASRKTGVPDTQYF. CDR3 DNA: TGTGCCAGCAGGAAAACAGGGGTTCCAGATACGCAGTATTTT.

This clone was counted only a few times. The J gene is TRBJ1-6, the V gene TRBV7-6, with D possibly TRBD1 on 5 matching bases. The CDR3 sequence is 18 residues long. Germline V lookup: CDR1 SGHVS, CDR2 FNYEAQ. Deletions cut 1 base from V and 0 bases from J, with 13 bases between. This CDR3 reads CASSLEGPTGSYNSPLHF. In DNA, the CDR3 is TGTGCCAGCAGCTTAGAGGGGCCTACGGGCTCCTATAATTCACCCCTCCACTTT.

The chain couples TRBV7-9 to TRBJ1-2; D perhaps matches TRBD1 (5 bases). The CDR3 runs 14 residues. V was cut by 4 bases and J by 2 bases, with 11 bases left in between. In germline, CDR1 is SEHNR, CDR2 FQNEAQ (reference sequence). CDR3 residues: CASSWGTDNYGYTF. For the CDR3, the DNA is TGTGCCAGCAGCTGGGGGACGGACAACTATGGCTACACCTTC. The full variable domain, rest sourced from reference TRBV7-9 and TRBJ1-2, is DTGVSQNPRHKITKRGQNVTFRCDPISEHNRLYWYRQTLGQGPEFLTYFQNEAQLEKSRLLSDRFSAERPKGSFSTLEIQRTEQGDSAMYLCASSWGTDNYGYTFGSGTRLTVV.

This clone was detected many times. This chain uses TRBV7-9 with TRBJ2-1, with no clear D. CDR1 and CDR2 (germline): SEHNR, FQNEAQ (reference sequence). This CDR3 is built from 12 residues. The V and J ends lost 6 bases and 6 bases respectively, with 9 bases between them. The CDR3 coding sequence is TGTGCCAGCAGTAACGATTTCAATGAGCAGTTCTTC. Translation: CASSNDFNEQFF.

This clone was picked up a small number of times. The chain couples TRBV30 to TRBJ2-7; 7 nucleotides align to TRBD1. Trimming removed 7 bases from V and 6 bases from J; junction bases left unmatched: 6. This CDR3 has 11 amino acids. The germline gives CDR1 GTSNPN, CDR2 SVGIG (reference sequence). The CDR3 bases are TGTGCCTCGTCGACAGGGCGCGAGCAGTACTTC. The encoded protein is CASSTGREQYF.

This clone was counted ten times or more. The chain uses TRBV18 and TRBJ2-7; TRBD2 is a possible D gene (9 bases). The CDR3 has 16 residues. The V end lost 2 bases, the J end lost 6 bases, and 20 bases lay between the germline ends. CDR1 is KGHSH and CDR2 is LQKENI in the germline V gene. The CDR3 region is CASSPGQGAGGPEQYF. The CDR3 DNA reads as TGTGCCAGCTCACCAGGACAGGGTGCGGGAGGGCCCGAGCAGTACTTC.

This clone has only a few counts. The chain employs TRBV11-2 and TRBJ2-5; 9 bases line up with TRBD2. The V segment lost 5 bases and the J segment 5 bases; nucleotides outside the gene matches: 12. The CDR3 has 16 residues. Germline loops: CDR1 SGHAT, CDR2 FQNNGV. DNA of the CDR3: TGTGCCAGCAGCCTACTGATGCTTAGCGGGAGTGAGACCCAGTACTTC. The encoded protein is CASSLLMLSGSETQYF.

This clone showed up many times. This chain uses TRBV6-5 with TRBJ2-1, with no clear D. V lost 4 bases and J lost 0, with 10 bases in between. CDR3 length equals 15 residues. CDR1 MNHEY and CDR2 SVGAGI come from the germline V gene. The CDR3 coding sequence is TGTGCCAGCAGTTCCTCACCCGGCTCCTACAATGAGCAGTTCTTC. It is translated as CASSSSPGSYNEQFF.

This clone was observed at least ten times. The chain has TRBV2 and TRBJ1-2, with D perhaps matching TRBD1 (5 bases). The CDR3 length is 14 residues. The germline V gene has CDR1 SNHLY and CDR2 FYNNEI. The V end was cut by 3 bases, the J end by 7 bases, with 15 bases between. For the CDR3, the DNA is TGTGCCAGCAGTGACTCATGGGGGTCAGTTGGCTACACCTTC. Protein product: CASSDSWGSVGYTF.

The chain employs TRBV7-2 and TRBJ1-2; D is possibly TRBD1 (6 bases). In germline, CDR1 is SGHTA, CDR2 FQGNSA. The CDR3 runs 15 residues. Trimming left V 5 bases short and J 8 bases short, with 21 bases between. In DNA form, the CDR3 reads TGTGCCAGCAGCCCCGGAGGGGGGGCCTCTAAGGGCTACACCTTC. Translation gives CASSPGGGASKGYTF.

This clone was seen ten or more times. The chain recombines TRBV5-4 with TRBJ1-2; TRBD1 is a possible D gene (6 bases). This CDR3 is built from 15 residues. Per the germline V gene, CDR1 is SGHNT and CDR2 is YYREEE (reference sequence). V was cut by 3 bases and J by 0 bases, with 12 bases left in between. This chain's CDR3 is CASSSKDRANYGYTF. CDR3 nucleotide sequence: TGTGCCAGCAGCTCAAAGGACAGAGCTAACTATGGCTACACCTTC.

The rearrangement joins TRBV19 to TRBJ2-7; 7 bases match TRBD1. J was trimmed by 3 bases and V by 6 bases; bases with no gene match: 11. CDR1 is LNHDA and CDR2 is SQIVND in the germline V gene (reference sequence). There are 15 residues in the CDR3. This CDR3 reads CASSLHLTGFYEQYF. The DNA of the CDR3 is TGTGCCAGTAGCCTTCATTTGACAGGGTTCTACGAGCAGTACTTC.

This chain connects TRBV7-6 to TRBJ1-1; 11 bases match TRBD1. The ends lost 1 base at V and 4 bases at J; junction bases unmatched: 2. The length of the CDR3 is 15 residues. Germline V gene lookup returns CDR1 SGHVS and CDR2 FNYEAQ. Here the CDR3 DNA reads TGTGCCAGCAGCTTAGTGGGGACAGGGGGCACTGAAGCTTTCTTT. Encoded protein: CASSLVGTGGTEAFF.

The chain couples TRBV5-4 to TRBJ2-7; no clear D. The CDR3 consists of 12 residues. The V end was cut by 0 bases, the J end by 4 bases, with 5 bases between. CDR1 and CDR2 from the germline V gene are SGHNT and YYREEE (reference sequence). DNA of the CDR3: TGTGCCAGCAGCTTGGACCGATACGAGCAGTACGTC. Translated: CASSLDRYEQYV.

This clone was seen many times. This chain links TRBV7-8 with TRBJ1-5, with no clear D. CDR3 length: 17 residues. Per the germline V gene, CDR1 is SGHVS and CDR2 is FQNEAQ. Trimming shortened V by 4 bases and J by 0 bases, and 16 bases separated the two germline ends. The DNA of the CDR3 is TGTGCCAGCAGCTCTACCCACATAACTAATAGCAATCAGCCCCAGCATTTT. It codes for CASSSTHITNSNQPQHF.

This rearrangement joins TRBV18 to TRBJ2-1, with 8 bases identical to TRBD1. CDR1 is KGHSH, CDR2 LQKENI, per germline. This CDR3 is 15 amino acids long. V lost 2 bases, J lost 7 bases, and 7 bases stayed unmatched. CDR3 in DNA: TGTGCCAGCTCACCAGGAAGGACAGGGCGAAATGAGCAGTTCTTC. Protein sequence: CASSPGRTGRNEQFF.

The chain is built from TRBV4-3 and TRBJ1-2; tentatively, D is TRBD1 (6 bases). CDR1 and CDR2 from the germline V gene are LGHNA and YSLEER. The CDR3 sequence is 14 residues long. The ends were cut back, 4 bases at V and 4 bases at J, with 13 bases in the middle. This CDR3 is CASSPRGQSYGYTF. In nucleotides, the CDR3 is TGCGCCAGCAGCCCCCGGGGGCAGTCCTATGGCTACACCTTC.

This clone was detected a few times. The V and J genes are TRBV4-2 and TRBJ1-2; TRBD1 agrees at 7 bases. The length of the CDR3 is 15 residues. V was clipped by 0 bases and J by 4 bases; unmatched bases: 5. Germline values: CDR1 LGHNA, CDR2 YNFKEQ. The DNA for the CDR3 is TGTGCCAGCAGCCAAGATCAGGGGGTCTCCTATGGCTACACCTTC. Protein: CASSQDQGVSYGYTF.

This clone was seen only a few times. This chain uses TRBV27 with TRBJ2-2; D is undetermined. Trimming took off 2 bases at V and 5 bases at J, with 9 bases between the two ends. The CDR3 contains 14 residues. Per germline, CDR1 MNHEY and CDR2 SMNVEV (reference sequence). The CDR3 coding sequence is TGTGCCAGCAGTTTAATGGGGTTTACCGGGGAGCTGTTTTTT. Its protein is CASSLMGFTGELFF.

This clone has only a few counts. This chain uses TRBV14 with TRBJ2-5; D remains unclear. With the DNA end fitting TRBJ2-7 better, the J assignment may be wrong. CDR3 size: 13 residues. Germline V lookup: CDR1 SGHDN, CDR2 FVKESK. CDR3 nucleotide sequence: TGTGCCAGCAGCCCATATACGGGCGACGAGCAGTACTTC. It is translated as CASSPYTGDEQYF.

The CDR3 DNA sequence: TGTGCCAGCAGCACCGACCGGGGGGATACGCAGTATTTT. Encoded protein: CASSTDRGDTQYF. The chain couples TRBV7-3 to TRBJ2-3; TRBD2 is a possible D gene (6 bases). Trimming removed 5 bases from V and 6 bases from J, with 12 bases in between. The germline V gene has CDR1 SGHTA and CDR2 FQGTGA. This CDR3 has 13 amino acids.

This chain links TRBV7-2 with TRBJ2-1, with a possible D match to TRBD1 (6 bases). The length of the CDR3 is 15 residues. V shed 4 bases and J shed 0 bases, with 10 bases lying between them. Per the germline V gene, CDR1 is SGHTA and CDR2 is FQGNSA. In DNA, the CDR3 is TGTGCCAGCAGCTCCGCAGGGGTCTCCTACAATGAGCAGTTCTTC. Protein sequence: CASSSAGVSYNEQFF.

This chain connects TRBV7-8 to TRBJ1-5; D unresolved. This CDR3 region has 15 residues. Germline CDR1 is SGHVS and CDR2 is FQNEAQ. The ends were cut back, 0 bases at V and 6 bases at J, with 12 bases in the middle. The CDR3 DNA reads TGTGCCAGCAGCTTAGCGCATGGGGAGGGTCAGCCCCAGCATTTT. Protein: CASSLAHGEGQPQHF.

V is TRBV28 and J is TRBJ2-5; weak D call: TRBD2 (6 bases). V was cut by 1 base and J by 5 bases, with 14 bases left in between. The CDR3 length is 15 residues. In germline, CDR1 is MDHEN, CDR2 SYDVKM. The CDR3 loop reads CASSLLGDSGETQYF. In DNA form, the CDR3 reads TGTGCCAGCAGTTTATTGGGCGACAGCGGGGAGACCCAGTACTTC. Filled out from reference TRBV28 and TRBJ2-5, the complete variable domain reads DVKVTQSSRYLVKRTGEKVFLECVQDMDHENMFWYRQDPGLGLRLIYFSYDVKMKEKGDIPEGYSVSREKKERFSLILESASTNQTSMYLCASSLLGDSGETQYFGPGTRLLVL.

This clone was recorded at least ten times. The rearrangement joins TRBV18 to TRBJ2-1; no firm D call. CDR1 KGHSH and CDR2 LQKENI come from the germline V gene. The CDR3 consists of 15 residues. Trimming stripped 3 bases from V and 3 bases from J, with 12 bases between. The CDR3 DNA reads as TGTGCCAGCTCACCCTCTTTGGCGGACTACAATGAGCAGTTCTTC. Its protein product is CASSPSLADYNEQFF.